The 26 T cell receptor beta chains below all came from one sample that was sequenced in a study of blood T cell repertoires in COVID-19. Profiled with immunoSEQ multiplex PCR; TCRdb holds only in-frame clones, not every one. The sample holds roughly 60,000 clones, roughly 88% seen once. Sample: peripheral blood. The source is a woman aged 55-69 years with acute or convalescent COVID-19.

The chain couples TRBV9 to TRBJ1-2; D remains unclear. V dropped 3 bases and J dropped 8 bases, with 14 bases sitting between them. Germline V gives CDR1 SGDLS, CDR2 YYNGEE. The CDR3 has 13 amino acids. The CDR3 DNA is TGTGCCAGCAGCGGGCGGATCCTCGGGGGCTACACCTTC. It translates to CASSGRILGGYTF.

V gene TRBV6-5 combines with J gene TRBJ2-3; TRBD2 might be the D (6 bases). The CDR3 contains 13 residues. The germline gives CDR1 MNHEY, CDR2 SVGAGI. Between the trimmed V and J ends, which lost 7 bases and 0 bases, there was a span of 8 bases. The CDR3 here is CASNRGSTDTQYF. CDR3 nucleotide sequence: TGTGCCAGCAACCGGGGGAGCACAGATACGCAGTATTTT.

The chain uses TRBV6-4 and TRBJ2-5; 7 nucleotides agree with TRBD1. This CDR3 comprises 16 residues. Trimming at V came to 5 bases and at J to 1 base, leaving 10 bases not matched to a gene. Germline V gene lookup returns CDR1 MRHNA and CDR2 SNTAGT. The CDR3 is CASSSHDRVPQETQYF. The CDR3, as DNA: TGTGCCAGCAGTTCACATGACAGGGTTCCCCAAGAGACCCAGTACTTC.

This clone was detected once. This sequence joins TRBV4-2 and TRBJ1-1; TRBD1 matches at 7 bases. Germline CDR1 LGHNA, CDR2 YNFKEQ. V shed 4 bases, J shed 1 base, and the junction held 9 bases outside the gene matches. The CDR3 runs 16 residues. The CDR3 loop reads CASSPLPGQKNTEAFF. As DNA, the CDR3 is TGTGCCAGCAGCCCCCTCCCGGGACAGAAGAACACTGAAGCTTTCTTT.

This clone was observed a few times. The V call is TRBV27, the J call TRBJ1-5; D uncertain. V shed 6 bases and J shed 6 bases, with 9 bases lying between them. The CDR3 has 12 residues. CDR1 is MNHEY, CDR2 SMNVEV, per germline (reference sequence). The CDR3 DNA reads TGTGCCAGCAGCCTTACCGGTCAGCCCCAGCATTTT. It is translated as CASSLTGQPQHF.

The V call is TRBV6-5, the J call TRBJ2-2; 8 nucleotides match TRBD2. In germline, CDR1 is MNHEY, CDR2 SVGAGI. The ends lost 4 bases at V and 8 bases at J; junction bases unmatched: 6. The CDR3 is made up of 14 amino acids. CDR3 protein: CASSLKSSGGELFF. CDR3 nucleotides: TGTGCCAGCAGTTTGAAATCTAGCGGGGGGGAGCTGTTTTTT.

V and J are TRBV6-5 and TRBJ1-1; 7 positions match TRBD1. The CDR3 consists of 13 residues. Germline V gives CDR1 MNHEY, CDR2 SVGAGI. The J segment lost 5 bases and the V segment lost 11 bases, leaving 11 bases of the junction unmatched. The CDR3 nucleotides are TGTGCCTCCGGGCTTAGGGGGCAGACTGAAGCTTTCTTT. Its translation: CASGLRGQTEAFF.

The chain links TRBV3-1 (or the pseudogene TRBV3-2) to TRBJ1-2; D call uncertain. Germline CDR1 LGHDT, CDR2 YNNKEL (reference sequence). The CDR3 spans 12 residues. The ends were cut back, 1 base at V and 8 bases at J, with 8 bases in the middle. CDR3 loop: CASSQAGGGYTF. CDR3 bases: TGTGCCAGCAGCCAAGCCGGAGGCGGCTACACCTTC.

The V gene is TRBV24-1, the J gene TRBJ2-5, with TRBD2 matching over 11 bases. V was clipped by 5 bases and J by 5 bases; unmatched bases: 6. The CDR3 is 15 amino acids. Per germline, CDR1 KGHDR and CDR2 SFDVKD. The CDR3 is CATSGIAGGQETQYF. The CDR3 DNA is TGTGCCACCAGTGGGATAGCGGGGGGGCAGGAGACCCAGTACTTC.

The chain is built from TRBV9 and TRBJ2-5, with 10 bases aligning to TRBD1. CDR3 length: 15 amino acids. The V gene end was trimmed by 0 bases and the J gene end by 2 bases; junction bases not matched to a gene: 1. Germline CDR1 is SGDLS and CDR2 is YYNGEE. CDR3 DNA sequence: TGTGCCAGCAGCGTAGAGGACAGGGGGCAAGAGACCCAGTACTTC. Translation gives CASSVEDRGQETQYF.

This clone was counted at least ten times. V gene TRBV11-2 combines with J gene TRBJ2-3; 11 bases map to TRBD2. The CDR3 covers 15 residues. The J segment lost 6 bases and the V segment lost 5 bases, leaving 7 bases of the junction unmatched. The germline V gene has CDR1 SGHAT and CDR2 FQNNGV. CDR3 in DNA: TGTGCCAGCAGCCTTAGCGGGGGGGCCTATGATACGCAGTATTTT. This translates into CASSLSGGAYDTQYF.

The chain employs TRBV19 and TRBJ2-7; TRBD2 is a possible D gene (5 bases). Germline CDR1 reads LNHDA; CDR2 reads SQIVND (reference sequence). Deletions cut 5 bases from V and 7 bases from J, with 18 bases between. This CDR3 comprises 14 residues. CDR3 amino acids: CASSAGTRGREQYF. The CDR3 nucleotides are TGTGCCAGTAGTGCCGGAACTCGCGGGCGGGAGCAGTACTTC.

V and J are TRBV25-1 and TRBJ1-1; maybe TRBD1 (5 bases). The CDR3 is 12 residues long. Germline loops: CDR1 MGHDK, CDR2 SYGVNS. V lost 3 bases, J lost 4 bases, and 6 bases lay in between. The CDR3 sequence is CASSDGGTEAFF. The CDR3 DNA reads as TGTGCCAGCAGTGACGGGGGCACTGAAGCTTTCTTT.

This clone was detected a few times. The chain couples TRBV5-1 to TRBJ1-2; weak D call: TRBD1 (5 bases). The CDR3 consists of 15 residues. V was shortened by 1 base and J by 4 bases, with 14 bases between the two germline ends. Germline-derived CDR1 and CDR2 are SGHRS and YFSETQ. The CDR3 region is CASSLSWGGSYGYTF. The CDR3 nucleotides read TGCGCCAGCAGCTTGTCCTGGGGCGGGAGCTATGGCTACACCTTC.

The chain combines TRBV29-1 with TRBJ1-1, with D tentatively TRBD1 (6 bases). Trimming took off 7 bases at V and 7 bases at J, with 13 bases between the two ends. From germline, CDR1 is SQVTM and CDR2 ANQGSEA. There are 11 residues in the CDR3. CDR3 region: CSAARGFEAFF. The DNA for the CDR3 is TGCAGCGCCGCCAGGGGTTTTGAAGCTTTCTTT.

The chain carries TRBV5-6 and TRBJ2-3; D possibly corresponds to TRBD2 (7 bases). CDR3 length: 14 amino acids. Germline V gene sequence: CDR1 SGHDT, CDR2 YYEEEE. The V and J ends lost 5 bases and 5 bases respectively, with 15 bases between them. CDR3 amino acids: CASSVGGALDTQYF. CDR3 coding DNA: TGTGCCAGCAGTGTAGGGGGGGCCTTAGATACGCAGTATTTT.

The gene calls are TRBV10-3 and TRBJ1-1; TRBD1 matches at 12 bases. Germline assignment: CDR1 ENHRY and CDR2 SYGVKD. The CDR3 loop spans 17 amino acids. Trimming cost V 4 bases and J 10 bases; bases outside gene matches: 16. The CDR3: CAISAYRDRGHRAVAFF. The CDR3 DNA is TGTGCCATCAGTGCCTACCGGGACAGGGGGCATAGAGCGGTAGCTTTCTTT.

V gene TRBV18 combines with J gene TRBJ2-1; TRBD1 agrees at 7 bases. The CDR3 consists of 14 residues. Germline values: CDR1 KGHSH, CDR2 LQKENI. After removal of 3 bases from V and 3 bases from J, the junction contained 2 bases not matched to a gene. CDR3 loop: CASSPRQGYNEQFF. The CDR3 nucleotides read TGTGCCAGCTCACCCAGACAGGGCTACAATGAGCAGTTCTTC.

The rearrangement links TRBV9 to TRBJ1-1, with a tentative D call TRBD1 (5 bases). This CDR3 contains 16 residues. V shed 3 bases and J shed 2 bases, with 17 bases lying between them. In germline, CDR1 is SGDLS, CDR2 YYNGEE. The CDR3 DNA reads TGTGCCAGCAGCGGCGATCGGGGGAAGGGTAACACTGAAGCTTTCTTT. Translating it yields CASSGDRGKGNTEAFF.

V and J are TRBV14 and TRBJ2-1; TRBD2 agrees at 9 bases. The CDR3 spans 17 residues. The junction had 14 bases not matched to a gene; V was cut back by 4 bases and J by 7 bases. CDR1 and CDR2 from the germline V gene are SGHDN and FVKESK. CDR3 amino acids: CASSPLRAGGGINEQFF. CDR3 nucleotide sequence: TGTGCCAGCAGCCCATTACGAGCGGGGGGAGGTATAAATGAGCAGTTCTTC. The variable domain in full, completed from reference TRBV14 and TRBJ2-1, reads EAGVTQFPSHSVIEKGQTVTLRCDPISGHDNLYWYRRVMGKEIKFLLHFVKESKQDESGMPNNRFLAERTGGTYSTLKVQPAELEDSGVYFCASSPLRAGGGINEQFFGPGTRLTVL.

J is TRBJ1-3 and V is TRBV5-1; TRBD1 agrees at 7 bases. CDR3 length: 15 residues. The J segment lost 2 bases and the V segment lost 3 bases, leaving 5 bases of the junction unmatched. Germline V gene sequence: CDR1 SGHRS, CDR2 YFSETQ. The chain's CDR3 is CASSYLTGTGNTIYF. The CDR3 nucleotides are TGCGCCAGCAGCTATCTGACAGGGACTGGAAACACCATATATTTT.

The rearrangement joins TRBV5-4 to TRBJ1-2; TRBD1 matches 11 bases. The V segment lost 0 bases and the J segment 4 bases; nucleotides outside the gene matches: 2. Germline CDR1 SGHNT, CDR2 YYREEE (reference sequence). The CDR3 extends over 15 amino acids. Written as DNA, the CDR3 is TGTGCCAGCAGCTTGGCGGGACAGGGGGGCTATGGCTACACCTTC. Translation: CASSLAGQGGYGYTF.

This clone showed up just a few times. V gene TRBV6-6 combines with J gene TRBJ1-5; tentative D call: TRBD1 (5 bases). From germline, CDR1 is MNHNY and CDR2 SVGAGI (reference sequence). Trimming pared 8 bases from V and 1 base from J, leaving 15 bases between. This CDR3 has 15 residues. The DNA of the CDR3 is TGTGCCAGCCTGTTCAGGGTAGGGAGCAATCAGCCCCAGCATTTT. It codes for CASLFRVGSNQPQHF.

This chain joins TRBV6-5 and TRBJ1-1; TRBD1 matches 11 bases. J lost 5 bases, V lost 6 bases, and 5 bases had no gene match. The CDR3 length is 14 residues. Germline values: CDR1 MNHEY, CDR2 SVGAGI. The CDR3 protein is CASRGQGAGTEAFF. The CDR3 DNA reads TGTGCCAGCAGAGGACAGGGGGCTGGGACTGAAGCTTTCTTT.

CDR3 sequence reads: CASSSGTSTDTQYF. The CDR3 DNA follows: TGTGCCAGCAGTTCCGGGACTAGCACAGATACGCAGTATTTT. This chain uses TRBV2 with TRBJ2-3, with D perhaps matching TRBD2 (6 bases). This CDR3 has 14 amino acids. Germline lookup yields CDR1 SNHLY and CDR2 FYNNEI. V lost 5 bases and J 0 bases, leaving 9 bases between the germline ends.

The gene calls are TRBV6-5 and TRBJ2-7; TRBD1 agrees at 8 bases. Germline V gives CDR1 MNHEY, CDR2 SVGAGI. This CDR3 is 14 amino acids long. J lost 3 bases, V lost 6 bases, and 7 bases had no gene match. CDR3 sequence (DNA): TGTGCCAGCAGCCAGGGGGCCAGAGGCTACGAGCAGTACTTC. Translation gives CASSQGARGYEQYF.